This entry concerns a single T cell receptor beta chain. Its antigen is not yet known. It has no much larger one-base neighbor in the sample; base qualities were not kept. The data belong to a study of blood T cell repertoires in COVID-19 (dated by TCRdb to the early 2020s). In the study overall: Samples from collaborators originated in the United States, Italy and Spain and spanned both the acute and convalescent phases of COVID-19. The prospective study material was composed of cDNA or gDNA derived from T cells, B-cell-depleted T cells, or PBMCs. Subjects who had been exposed to COVID-19, were actively infected with it, or had recovered from it provided the deeply sampled blood TCRbeta repertoires that made up the dataset. A freely available public database, intended as a resource for researchers studying the immune response to SARS-CoV-2, is where the repertoires were released. The samples were drawn from the first 160 participants of the ongoing ImmuneRACE study and from about 1,200 subjects provided by 6 global collaborators. Nearly every sample came with metadata listing a de-identified subject ID, COVID-19 status, age in years and sex. Where HLA class I and class II types were available, the types were taken from metadata supplied by the sample provider, not from assay-based typing. Beyond this particular receptor, the publication reports: How much clinical and demographic metadata was included differed by source and by participant, and the metadata was provided uncurated.

TCRbeta CDR3 regions were amplified from genomic DNA by means of the immunoSEQ Assay, a bias-controlled multiplex PCR. As for the authors' bioinformatics: Within the assay, amplification of reference gene primers was used to estimate how many nucleated cells each sample contained. To quantify the absolute abundance of each unique TCRbeta CDR3 rearrangement, sequence reads were collapsed and filtered. For each sample, productive Simpson clonality was calculated as the square root of Simpson's diversity index over productive rearrangements. Here the immuneACCESS table is served through TCRdb, limited to in-frame sequences with V and J called. Missing clones are a known gap in these copies; in checked studies unresolved V genes cover under half, and the rest lacks a known reason. V and J calls and clone size follow that table, whereas D and trimming were derived from the DNA. Here the sample has 100,000 to 150,000 clones; roughly three quarters occur a single time. The ten largest clonotypes hold approximately 2% of the sample.

The CDR3 covers 15 residues, taking in both the cysteine and the phenylalanine. Only CDR3 DNA is held: 45 bases, read in frame from base 1. The junction shows trimming of 4 bases on V and 3 bases on J, plus 12 bases between the germline ends. The germline V gene (reference sequence) specifies SGHAT as CDR1 and FQDESV as CDR2. The collaborating institutions used their own protocols to collect whole blood in K2EDTA tubes. For TCRbeta analysis, collaborator samples were shipped as frozen whole blood, as isolated PBMCs, or as DNA extracted from either sample type. Sequenced: peripheral blood. This TCR derives from a woman aged 70 to 79 with acute or convalescent COVID-19. The chain is assembled from TRBV11-1 and TRBJ2-2; perhaps TRBD2 is the D gene, with 6 bases matching. CDR3 reads: CASSSPGGYTGELFF. The nucleotide sequence reads as follows: TGTGCCAGCAGCTCCCCTGGGGGGTACACCGGGGAGCTGTTTTTT.